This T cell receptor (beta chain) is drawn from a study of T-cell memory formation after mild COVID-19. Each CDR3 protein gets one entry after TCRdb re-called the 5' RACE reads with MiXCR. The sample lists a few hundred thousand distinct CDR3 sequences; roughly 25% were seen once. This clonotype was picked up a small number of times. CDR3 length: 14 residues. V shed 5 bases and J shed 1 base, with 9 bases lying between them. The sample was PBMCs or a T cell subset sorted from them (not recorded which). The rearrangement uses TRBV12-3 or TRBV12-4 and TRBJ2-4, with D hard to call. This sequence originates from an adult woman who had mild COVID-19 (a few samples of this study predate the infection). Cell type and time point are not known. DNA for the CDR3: TGTGCCAGCAGTAGGGCGGAGGCCAAAAACATTCAGTACTTC. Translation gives CASSRAEAKNIQYF.